One T cell receptor (beta chain) is described in this entry. In germline, CDR1 is LNHDA, CDR2 SQIVND (reference sequence). J gave up 0 bases and V 5 bases, and 23 bases lay outside the gene matches. The CDR3 loop spans 21 amino acids. Primers: 60 Vbeta forward and 13 Jbeta reverse. The method was immunoSEQ multiplex PCR; TCRdb's version includes in-frame clones alone and lacks a portion of them. The repertoire table contains about 65,000 clones. The data were obtained in a study of cytomegalovirus exposure and HLA in healthy donors. What was sequenced was PBMCs. The sequence was obtained from a boy between 5 and 17 years old in good health and CMV-seronegative. The chain is built from TRBV19 and TRBJ2-7; 9 positions match TRBD2. CDR3 sequence: CASSPSGGLATLLRHSYEQYF. CDR3 DNA: TGTGCCAGTAGTCCCTCCGGGGGACTAGCAACCCTCCTAAGACACTCCTACGAGCAGTACTTC.